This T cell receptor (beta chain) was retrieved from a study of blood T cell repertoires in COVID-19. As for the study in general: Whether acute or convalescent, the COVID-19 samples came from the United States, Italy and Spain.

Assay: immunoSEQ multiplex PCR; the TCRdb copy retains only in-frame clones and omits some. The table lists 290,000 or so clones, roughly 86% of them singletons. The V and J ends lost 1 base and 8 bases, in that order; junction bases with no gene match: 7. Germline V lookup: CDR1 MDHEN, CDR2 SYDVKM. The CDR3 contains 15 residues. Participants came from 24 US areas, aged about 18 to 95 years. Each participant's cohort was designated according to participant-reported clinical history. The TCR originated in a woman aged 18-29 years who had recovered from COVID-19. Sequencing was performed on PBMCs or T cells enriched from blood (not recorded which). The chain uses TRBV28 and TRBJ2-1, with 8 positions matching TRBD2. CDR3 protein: CASSLSGLASDEQFF. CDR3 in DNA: TGTGCCAGCAGTTTATCCGGACTAGCATCGGATGAGCAGTTCTTC.